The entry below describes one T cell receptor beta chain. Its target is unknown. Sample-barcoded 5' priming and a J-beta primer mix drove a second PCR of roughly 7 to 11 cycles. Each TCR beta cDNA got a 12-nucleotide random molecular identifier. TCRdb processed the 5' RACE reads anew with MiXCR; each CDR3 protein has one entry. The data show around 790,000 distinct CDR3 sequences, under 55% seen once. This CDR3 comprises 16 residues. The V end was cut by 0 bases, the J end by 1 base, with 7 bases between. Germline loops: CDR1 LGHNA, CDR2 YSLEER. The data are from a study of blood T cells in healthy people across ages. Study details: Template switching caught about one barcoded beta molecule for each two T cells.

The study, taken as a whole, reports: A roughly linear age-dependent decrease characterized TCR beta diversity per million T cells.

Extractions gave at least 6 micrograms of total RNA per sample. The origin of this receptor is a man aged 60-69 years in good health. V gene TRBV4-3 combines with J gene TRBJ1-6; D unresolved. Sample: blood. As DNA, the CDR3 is TGCGCCAGCAGCCAAGATTGGGGTTCCTATAATTCACCCCTCCACTTT. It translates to CASSQDWGSYNSPLHF.